The source of this T cell receptor (beta chain) is a study of blood T cell repertoires in COVID-19. As for the study in general: From the United States, Italy and Spain came samples of acute and convalescent COVID-19.

In the source study's methods: By means of reference gene primer amplification, nucleated cell counts were estimated. Profiled with immunoSEQ multiplex PCR; TCRdb holds only in-frame clones, not every one. The V and J calls and clone size come from that table; D and trimming were worked out from the DNA. The sample has roughly 260,000 clones; about 89% are singletons. Germline V gives CDR1 LGHDT, CDR2 YNNKEL (reference sequence). The CDR3 loop spans 20 amino acids. V dropped 4 bases and J dropped 5; count of bases not matched to a gene: 22. This TCR derives from a human donor in a cohort exposed to, infected with or recovered from COVID-19 (not recorded which). The donor label of this sample is uncertain. The chain has TRBV3-1 (or the pseudogene TRBV3-2) and TRBJ2-3, with TRBD2 matching over 9 bases. The sample comprised PBMCs or T cells enriched from blood (not recorded which). This CDR3 reads CASSPVFLVSGGRVRDTQYF. CDR3 nucleotide sequence: TGTGCCAGCAGCCCGGTATTCCTAGTGAGCGGGGGGCGGGTGAGAGATACGCAGTATTTT.